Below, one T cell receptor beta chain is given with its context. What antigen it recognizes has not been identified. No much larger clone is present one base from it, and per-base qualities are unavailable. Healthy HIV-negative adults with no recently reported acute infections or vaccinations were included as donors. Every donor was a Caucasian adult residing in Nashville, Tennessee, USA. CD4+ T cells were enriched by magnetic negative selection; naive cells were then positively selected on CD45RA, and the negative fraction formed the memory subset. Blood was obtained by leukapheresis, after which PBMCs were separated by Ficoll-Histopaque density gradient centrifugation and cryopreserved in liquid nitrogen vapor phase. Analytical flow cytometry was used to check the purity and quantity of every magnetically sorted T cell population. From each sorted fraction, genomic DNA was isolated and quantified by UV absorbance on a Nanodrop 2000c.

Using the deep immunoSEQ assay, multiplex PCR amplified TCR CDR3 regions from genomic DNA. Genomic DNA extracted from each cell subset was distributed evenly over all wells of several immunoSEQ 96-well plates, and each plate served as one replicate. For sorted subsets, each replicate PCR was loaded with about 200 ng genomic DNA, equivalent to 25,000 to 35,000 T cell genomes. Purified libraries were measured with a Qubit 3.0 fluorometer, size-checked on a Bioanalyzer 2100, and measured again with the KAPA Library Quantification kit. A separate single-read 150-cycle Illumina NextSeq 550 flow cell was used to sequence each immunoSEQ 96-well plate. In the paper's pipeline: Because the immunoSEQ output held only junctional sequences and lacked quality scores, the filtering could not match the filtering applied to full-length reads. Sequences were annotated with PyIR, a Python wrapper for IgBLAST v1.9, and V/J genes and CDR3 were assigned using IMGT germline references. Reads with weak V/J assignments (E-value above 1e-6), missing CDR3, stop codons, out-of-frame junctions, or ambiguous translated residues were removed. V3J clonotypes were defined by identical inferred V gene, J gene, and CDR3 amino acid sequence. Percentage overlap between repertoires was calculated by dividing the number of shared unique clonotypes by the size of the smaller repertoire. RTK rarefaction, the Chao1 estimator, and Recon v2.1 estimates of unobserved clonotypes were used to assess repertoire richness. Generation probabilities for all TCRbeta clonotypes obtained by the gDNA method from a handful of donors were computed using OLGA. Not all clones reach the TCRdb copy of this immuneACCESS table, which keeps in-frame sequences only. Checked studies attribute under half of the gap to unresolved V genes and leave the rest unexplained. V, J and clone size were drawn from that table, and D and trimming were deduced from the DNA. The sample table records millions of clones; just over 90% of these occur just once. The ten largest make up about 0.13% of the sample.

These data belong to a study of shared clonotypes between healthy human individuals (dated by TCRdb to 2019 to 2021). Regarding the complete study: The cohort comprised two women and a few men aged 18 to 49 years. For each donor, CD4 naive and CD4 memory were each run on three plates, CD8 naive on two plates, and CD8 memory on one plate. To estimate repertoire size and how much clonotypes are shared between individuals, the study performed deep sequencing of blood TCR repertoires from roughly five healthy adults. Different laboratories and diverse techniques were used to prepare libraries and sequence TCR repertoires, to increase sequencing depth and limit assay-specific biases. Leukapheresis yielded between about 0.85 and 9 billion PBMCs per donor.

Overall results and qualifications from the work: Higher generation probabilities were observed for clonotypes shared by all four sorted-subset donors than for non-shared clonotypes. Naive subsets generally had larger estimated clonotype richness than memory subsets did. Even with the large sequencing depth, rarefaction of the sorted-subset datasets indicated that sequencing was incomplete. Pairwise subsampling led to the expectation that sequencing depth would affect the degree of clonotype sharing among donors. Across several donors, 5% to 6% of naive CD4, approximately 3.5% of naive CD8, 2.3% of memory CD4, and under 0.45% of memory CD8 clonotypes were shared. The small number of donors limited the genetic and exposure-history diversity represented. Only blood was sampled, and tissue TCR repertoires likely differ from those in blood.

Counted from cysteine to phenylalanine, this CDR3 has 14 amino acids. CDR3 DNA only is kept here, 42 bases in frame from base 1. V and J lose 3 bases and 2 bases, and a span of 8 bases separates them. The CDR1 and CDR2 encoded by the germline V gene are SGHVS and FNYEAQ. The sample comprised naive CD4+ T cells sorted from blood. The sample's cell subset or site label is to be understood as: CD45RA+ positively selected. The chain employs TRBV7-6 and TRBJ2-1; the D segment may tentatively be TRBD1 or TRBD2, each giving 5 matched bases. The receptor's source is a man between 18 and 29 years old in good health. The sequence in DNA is TGTGCCAGCAGCTTGTGGGGGACCTACAATGAGCAGTTCTTC. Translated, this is CASSLWGTYNEQFF.